This is a list of T cell receptor beta chains from one sample in a study of regulatory T cells in long-lasting Graves disease. TCRdb re-derived calls from the multiplex PCR reads in MiXCR, one entry per CDR3 protein. In the table there are 400,000 to 550,000 distinct CDR3 sequences, just under 15% of which are singletons. These data also formed part of another study, on T cells in Graves' hyperthyroidism and ophthalmopathy.

The specimen comprised peripheral blood mononuclear cells (PBMCs), sampled at new diagnosis, from a patient treated with antithyroid drugs. These receptors were taken from a woman aged 25 to 39 with Graves disease. Both conserved end residues are part of each CDR3. A D gene is named only where the DNA matches it firmly. The listing skips clone size in some rows; elsewhere it reads once, few, many or a size class.

d_call,clone_size,v_call,j_call,cdr3_aa,cdr3_nt
TRBD1,NA,TRBV25-1,TRBJ1-1,CASRTQGAATEAFF,TGTGCCAGCAGGACCCAGGGGGCGGCCACTGAAGCTTTCTTT
TRBD2,many,TRBV5-1,TRBJ2-3,CASSLSLAGDTDTQYF,TGTGCCAGCAGCTTAAGCCTAGCGGGTGACACAGATACGCAGTATTTT
NA,many,TRBV30,TRBJ1-1,CAWSFSRTEREAFF,TGTGCCTGGAGTTTCTCTCGGACCGAGCGAGAAGCTTTCTTT
NA,few,TRBV10-2,TRBJ2-1,CASSERGLPRDEQFF,TGCGCCAGCAGTGAGAGGGGACTCCCACGAGATGAGCAGTTCTTC
NA,NA,TRBV29-1,TRBJ2-2,CSGGTANTGELFF,TGCAGCGGCGGGACAGCGAACACCGGGGAGCTGTTTTTT
TRBD2,few,TRBV20-1,TRBJ2-1,CSAPGLGVFNEQFF,TGCAGTGCTCCTGGACTAGGAGTATTCAATGAGCAGTTCTTC
NA,NA,TRBV7-2,TRBJ2-3,CASSSPRDGSTDTQYF,TGTGCCAGCAGCTCCCCAAGAGATGGAAGCACAGATACGCAGTATTTT
NA,few,TRBV19,TRBJ2-5,CASSVRSGSPVETQYF,TGTGCCAGTAGTGTCCGGAGCGGGTCCCCGGTGGAGACCCAGTACTTC
NA,many,TRBV6-1,TRBJ1-1,CATTWEDSTEAFF,TGTGCCACCACATGGGAGGATTCAACTGAAGCTTTCTTT
NA,many,TRBV28,TRBJ2-5,CASSSQGLQETLYF,TGTGCCAGCAGTTCTCAGGGCCTACAAGAGACCCTGTACTTC
TRBD1,few,TRBV5-1,TRBJ1-2,CASSLETGNNYGYTF,TGCGCCAGCAGCTTGGAGACAGGGAATAACTATGGCTACACCTTC
NA,NA,TRBV20-1,TRBJ1-2,CSARRGSFGYTF,TGCAGTGCTAGAAGAGGGAGCTTTGGCTACACCTTC
TRBD2,many,TRBV12-3/TRBV12-4,TRBJ2-1,CASSLGLAGASGEQFF,TGTGCCAGCAGTCTCGGACTAGCGGGAGCTTCTGGTGAGCAGTTCTTC
TRBD2,many,TRBV15,TRBJ2-1,CATSKTAWTSGVGYEQFF,TGTGCCACCAGCAAAACCGCCTGGACTAGCGGGGTTGGGTATGAGCAGTTCTTC
NA,NA,TRBV10-3,TRBJ1-2,CAISEVANYGYTF,TGTGCCATCAGTGAAGTGGCGAACTATGGCTACACCTTC
NA,few,TRBV28,TRBJ2-3,CASSLEGPTAAKISTDTQYF,TGTGCCAGCAGCCTTGAGGGCCCAACCGCAGCGAAAATTAGCACAGATACGCAGTATTTT
TRBD1,many,TRBV29-1,TRBJ1-2,CSVRGQVEHSNYGYTF,TGCAGCGTAAGAGGACAGGTCGAGCACAGTAACTATGGCTACACCTTC
TRBD2,many,TRBV2,TRBJ2-7,CASSLGRGLKPSYEQYF,TGTGCCAGCAGTTTGGGGAGGGGTCTAAAACCCTCCTACGAGCAGTACTTC